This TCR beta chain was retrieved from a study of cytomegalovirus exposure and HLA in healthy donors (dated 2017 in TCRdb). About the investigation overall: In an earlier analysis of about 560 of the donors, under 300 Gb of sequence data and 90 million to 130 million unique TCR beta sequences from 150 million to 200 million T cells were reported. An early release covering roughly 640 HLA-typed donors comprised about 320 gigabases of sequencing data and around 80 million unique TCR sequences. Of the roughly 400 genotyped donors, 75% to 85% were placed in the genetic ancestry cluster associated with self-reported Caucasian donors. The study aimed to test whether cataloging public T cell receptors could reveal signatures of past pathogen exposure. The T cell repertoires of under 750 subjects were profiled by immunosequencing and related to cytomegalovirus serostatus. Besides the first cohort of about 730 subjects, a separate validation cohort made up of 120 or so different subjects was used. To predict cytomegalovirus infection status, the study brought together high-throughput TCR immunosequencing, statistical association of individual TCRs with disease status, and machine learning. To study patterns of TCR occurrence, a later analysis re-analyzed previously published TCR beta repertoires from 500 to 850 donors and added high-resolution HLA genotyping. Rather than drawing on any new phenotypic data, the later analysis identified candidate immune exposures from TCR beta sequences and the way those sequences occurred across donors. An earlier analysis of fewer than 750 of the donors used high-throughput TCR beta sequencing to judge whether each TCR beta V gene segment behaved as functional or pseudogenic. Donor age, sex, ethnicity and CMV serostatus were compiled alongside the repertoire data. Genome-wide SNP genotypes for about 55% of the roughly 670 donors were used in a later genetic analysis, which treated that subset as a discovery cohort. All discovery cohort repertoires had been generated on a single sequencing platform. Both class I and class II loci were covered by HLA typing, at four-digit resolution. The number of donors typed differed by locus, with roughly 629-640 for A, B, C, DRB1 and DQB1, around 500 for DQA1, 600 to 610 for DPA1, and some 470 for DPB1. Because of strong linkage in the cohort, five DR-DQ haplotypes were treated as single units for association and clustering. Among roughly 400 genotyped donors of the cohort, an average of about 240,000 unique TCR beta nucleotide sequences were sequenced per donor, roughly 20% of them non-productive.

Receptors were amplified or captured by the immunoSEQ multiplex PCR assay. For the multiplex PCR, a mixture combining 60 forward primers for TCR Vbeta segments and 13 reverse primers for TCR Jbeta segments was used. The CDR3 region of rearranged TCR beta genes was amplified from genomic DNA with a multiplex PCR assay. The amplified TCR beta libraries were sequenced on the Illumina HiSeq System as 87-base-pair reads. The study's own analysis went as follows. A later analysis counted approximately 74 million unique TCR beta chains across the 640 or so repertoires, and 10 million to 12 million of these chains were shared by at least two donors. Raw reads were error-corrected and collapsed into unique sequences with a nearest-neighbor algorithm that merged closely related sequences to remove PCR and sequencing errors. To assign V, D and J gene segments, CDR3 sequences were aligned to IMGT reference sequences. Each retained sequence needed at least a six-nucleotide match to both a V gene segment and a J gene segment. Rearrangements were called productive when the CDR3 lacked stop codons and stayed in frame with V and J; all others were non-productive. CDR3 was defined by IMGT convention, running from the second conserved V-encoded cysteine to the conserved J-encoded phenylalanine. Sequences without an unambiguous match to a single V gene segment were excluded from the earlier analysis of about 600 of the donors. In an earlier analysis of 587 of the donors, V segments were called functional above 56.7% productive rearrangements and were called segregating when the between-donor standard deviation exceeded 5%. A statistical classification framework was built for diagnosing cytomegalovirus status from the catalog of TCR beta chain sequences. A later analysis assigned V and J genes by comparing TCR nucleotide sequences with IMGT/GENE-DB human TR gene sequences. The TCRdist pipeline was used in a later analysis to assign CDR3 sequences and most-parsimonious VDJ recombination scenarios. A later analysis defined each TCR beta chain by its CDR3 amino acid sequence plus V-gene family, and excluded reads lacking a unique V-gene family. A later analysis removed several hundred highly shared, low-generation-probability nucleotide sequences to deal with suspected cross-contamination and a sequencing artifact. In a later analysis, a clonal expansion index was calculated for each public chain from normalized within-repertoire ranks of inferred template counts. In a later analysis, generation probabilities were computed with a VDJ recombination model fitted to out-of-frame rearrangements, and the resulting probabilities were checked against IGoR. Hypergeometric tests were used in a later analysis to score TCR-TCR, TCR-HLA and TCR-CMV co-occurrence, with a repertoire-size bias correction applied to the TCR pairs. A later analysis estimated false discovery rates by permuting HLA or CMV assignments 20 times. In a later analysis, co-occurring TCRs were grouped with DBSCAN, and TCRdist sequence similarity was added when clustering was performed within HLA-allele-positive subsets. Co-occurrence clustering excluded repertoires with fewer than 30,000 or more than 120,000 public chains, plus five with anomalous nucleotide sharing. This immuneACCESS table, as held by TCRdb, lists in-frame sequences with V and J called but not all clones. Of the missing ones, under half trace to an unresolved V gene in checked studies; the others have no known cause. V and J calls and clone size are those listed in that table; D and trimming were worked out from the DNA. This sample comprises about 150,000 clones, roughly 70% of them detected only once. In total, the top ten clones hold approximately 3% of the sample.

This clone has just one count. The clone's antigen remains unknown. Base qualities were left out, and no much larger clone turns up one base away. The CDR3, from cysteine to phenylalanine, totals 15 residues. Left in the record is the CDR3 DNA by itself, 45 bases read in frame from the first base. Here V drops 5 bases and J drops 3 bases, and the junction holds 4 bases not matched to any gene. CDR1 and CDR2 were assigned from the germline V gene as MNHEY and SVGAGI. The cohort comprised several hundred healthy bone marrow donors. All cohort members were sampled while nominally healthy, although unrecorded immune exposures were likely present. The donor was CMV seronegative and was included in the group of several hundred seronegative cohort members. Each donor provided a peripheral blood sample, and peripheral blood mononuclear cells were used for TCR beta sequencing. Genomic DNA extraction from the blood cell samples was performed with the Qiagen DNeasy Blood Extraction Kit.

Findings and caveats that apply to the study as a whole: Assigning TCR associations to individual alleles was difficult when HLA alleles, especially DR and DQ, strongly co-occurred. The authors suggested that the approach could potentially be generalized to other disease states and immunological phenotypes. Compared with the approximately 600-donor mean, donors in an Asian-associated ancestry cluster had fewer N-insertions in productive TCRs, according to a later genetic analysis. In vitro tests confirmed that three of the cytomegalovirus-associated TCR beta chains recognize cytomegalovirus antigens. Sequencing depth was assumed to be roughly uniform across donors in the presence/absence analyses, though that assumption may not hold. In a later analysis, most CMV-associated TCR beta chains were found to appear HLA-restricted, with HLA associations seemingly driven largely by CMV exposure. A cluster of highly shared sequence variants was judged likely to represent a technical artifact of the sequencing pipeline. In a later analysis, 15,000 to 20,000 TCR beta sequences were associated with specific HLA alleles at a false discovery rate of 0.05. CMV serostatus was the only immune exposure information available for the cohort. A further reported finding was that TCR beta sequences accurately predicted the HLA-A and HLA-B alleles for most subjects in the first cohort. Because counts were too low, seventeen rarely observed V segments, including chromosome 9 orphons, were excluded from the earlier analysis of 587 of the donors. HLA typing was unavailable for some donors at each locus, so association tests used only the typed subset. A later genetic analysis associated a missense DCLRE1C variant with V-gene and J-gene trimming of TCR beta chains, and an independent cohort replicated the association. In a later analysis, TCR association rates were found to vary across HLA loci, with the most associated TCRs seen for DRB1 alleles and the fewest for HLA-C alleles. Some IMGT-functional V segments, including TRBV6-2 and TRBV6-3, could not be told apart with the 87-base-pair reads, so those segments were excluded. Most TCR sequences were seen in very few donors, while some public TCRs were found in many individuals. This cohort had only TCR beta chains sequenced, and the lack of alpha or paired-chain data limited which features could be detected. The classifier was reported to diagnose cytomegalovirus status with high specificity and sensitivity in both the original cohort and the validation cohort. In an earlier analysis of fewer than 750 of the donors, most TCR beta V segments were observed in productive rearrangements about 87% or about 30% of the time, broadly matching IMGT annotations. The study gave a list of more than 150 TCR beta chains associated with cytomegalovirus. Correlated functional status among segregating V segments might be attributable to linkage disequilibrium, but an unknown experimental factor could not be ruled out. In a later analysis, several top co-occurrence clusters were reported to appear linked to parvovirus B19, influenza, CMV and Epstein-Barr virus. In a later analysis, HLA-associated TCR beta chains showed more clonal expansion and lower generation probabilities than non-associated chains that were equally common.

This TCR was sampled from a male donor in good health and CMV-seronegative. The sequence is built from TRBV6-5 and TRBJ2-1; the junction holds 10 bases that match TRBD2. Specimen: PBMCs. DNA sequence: TGTGCCAGCAGTCCCGGGACTAGCGACTACAATGAGCAGTTCTTC. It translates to CASSPGTSDYNEQFF.